This is a list of T cell receptor beta chains from one sample in a study of patients and donors after allogeneic stem cell transplantation. TCRdb redid the calling of the RT-PCR reads with MiXCR, one entry per CDR3 protein. The table shows a few thousand distinct CDR3 sequences, with 3.5% to 5% occurring only once. The specimen sequenced was blood, either unsorted or a sorted T cell fraction (not recorded which). These receptors came from a human donor who was either an allogeneic HSCT recipient or a stem cell or donor lymphocyte infusion donor (not recorded which). It is not recorded whose cells these are; they may come from a transplant donor. CDR3s include the opening cysteine and the closing phenylalanine or tryptophan. The D gene is left open where the match is weak. Some rows have no size entry. The others give once, few or many, or a class for an expanded clone.

TRBJ1-1	TRBV14	.	many	TGTGCCAGCAGCCAAGGCCGGGTTTCGACTGAAGCTTTCTTT	CASSQGRVSTEAFF
TRBJ2-5	TRBV6-6	.	many	TGTGCCAGCCTCATGGCAGGCGAGACCCAGTACTTC	CASLMAGETQYF
TRBJ2-2	TRBV20-1	.	many	TGCAGTGCTTACAGGGACGTCCGAGCAAACACCGGGGAGCTGTTTTTT	CSAYRDVRANTGELFF
TRBJ2-3	TRBV4-1	TRBD2	large	TGCGCCAGCAGCCAATCCCTAGCGGGAGGGAACTTGGATACGCAGTATTTT	CASSQSLAGGNLDTQYF
TRBJ2-3	TRBV5-6	.	large	TGTGCCAGCAGCTTGGGGCAGGGCCCCAGTAGGGATACGCAGTATTTT	CASSLGQGPSRDTQYF
TRBJ2-1	TRBV11-3	.	many	TGTGCCAGCAGCTTAGATGTAAGTGGTGAGCAGTTCTTC	CASSLDVSGEQFF
TRBJ2-3	TRBV11-2	.	many	TGTGCCAGCAGCTTAGATACCGGATCGGTAGCAGGTACGCAGTATTTT	CASSLDTGSVAGTQYF
TRBJ2-2	TRBV18	TRBD1	medium-sized	TGTGCCAGCTCACCGACCCGGGACAGGGGTCACGGGGAGCTGTTTTTT	CASSPTRDRGHGELFF
TRBJ2-2	TRBV12-5	TRBD1	.	TGTGCTAGTGGTTTGATCAGGACAGGGAACACCGGGGAGCTGTTTTTT	CASGLIRTGNTGELFF
TRBJ2-7	TRBV11-3	.	many	TGTGCCAGCAGCCCCGCCAGTGGCGAGCAGTACTTC	CASSPASGEQYF
TRBJ1-1	TRBV19	TRBD1	medium-sized	TGTGCCAGTAGGGAGGGGGCAGACCCACGGGTGAACACTGAAGCTTTCTTT	CASREGADPRVNTEAFF
TRBJ1-1	TRBV7-2	.	medium-sized	TGTGCCAGCAGCTCTGACGTGGGTTTTAAGGACCTCTTT	CASSSDVGFKDLF
TRBJ1-6	TRBV4-2	TRBD1	many	TGTGCCAGCAGCCAAGAACCGGGACAGGCGATTAATTCACCCCTCCACTTT	CASSQEPGQAINSPLHF
TRBJ2-7	TRBV21-1	.	large	TGTGCCAGCAGCAAAGCCCTTGACAGGTATTCCTACGAGCAGTACTTC	CASSKALDRYSYEQYF
TRBJ2-4	TRBV5-4	TRBD2	medium-sized	TGTGCCAGCAGCTGGGGACTAGTACAAAACATTCAGTACTTC	CASSWGLVQNIQYF
TRBJ1-5	TRBV9	.	many	TGTGCCAGCAGTGGCGTCCGTCAGCCCCAGCATTTT	CASSGVRQPQHF
TRBJ2-7	TRBV7-3	TRBD1	many	TGTGCCAGCAGCCCTGGGACAGGTTACGAGCAGTACTTC	CASSPGTGYEQYF
TRBJ2-3	TRBV11-2	.	many	TGTGCCAGCAGCTTCGACTACCACACAGATACGCAGTATTTT	CASSFDYHTDTQYF
TRBJ1-1	TRBV27	.	few	TGTGCCAGCGTTTTAAAGGGGACGAACACTGAAGCTTTCTTT	CASVLKGTNTEAFF
TRBJ1-5	TRBV12-3/TRBV12-4	.	many	TGTGCCACTGCGGCGGGTGGCAATCAGCCCCAGCATTTT	CATAAGGNQPQHF
TRBJ1-1	TRBV11-2	.	many	TGTGCCAGCAGCTTAGATGGAGTCACTGAAGCTTTCTTT	CASSLDGVTEAFF
TRBJ2-7	TRBV5-1	.	many	TGCGCCAGCAGCTTGGTTAAGGCAGGACAGTTCTACGAGCAGTACTTC	CASSLVKAGQFYEQYF
TRBJ1-5	TRBV9	.	many	TGTGCCAGCAGCGTAGCTGGGGGGATCAATCAGCCCCAGCATTTT	CASSVAGGINQPQHF
TRBJ2-3	TRBV19	.	many	TGTGCCAGTACCAAACAGGACAGATCCACAGATACGCAGTATTTT	CASTKQDRSTDTQYF
TRBJ2-1	TRBV25-1	TRBD2	many	TGTGCCAGCAGTGATATCGGCAGGTCACTAGCGGTGAGTGAGCAGTTCTTC	CASSDIGRSLAVSEQFF
TRBJ1-1	TRBV25-1	TRBD1	many	TGTGCCAGCAGCAGCCAACAGGGGATGCGGATGAACACTGAAGCTTTCTTT	CASSSQQGMRMNTEAFF
TRBJ2-7	TRBV7-9	TRBD2	few	TGTGCCAGCGGACTAGTACTGGAGCAGTACTTC	CASGLVLEQYF
TRBJ2-7	TRBV19	.	medium-sized	TGTGCCAGTAGCGACTTAGCGGACTCCTACGAGCAGTACTTC	CASSDLADSYEQYF
TRBJ1-1	TRBV19	.	many	TGTGCCAGTAAATTGGGCGGCCCGAACACTGAAGCTTTCTTT	CASKLGGPNTEAFF
TRBJ1-5	TRBV25-1	.	large	TGTGCCAGCAGTGGGGCAGGTCGAGGGGATCAGCCCCAGCATTTT	CASSGAGRGDQPQHF
TRBJ2-1	TRBV4-1	.	many	TGCGCCAGCAGCCAAGAACAAGAATACAATGAGCAGTTCTTC	CASSQEQEYNEQFF
TRBJ2-5	TRBV24-1	TRBD2	many	TGTGCCACCAGTGCCCCAGGACTAGCGGGAGGGAAGGAGACCCAGTACTTC	CATSAPGLAGGKETQYF
TRBJ2-5	TRBV18	.	.	TGTGCCAGCTCACCCAACGCCCAGGAGACCCAGTACTTC	CASSPNAQETQYF
TRBJ2-1	TRBV14	.	many	TGTGCCAGCAGCCAAAACGGTGAGCAGTTCTTC	CASSQNGEQFF
TRBJ1-1	TRBV20-1	TRBD1	medium-sized	TGCAGTGCTAGATTCGGGACAGGGGGCTTCACTGAAGCTTTCTTT	CSARFGTGGFTEAFF
TRBJ1-2	TRBV6-5	TRBD1	large	TGTGCCAGCAGTTACGGGACAGGGAACATCTACTATGGCTACACCTTC	CASSYGTGNIYYGYTF
TRBJ1-2	TRBV20-1	TRBD1	many	TGCAGTGCCGAGACAGGGACCAGCCGCTATGGCTACACCTTC	CSAETGTSRYGYTF
TRBJ1-6	TRBV19	.	.	TGTGCCAGTAGTATTCTCCGGGTCTCCTATAATTCACCCCTCCACTTT	CASSILRVSYNSPLHF
TRBJ2-4	TRBV9	.	hyperexpanded	TGTGCCAGCAGCGTAAGCCCGGCCCTCAACCCTCAGTACTTC	CASSVSPALNPQYF
TRBJ2-1	TRBV20-1	TRBD1	medium-sized	TGCAGTGCTGTTCACCCGGGACAGGGAGGAGTCTTC	CSAVHPGQGGVF
TRBJ2-1	TRBV24-1	.	many	TGTGCCACCAGTGATTATGGTGGCACTTCCTACAATGAGCAGTTCTTC	CATSDYGGTSYNEQFF
TRBJ1-2	TRBV19	.	many	TGTGCCAGTAGTATTTCGGGGGATGACTATGGCTACACCTTC	CASSISGDDYGYTF
TRBJ2-5	TRBV19	.	few	TGTGCCAGTAGTATAGGTCGGGAAGAGACCCAGTACTTC	CASSIGREETQYF
TRBJ2-1	TRBV2	.	many	TGTGCCAGCAGAGACCAGGTAATTGAGCAGTTCTTC	CASRDQVIEQFF
TRBJ1-1	TRBV9	.	many	TGTGCCAGCAGTCCAACATTAGCCGGAACTGAAGCTTTCTTT	CASSPTLAGTEAFF
TRBJ2-1	TRBV9	TRBD2	large	TGTGCCAGCAGCGAAAGCGGGAGTTCGAATGAGCAGTTCTTC	CASSESGSSNEQFF
TRBJ1-1	TRBV12-3/TRBV12-4	.	medium-sized	TGTGCCAGCAGTTCAGGACAGATGAACACTGAAGCTTTCTTT	CASSSGQMNTEAFF
TRBJ2-5	TRBV27	TRBD2	many	TGTGCCAGCAGTCACCGATTGGGTGCGGGGGGGATCGAGACCCAGTACTTC	CASSHRLGAGGIETQYF
TRBJ1-5	TRBV27	.	many	TGTGCCAGCAGGCTAACTAGCAATCAGCCCCAGCATTTT	CASRLTSNQPQHF
TRBJ1-2	TRBV20-1	.	medium-sized	TGCAGTGCTAGAGATCTGGGATACTATGGCTACACCTTC	CSARDLGYYGYTF
TRBJ1-2	TRBV5-1	.	many	TGCGCCAGCAGCCCACCCCAGGCTAACTATGGCTACACCTTC	CASSPPQANYGYTF
TRBJ2-5	TRBV7-7	.	many	TGTGCTAGCAGCTTATCGATTCAAGAGACCCAGTACTTC	CASSLSIQETQYF
TRBJ2-3	TRBV18	.	large	TGTGCCAGCTCACCCGAGACTCGCACAGATACGCAGTATTTT	CASSPETRTDTQYF